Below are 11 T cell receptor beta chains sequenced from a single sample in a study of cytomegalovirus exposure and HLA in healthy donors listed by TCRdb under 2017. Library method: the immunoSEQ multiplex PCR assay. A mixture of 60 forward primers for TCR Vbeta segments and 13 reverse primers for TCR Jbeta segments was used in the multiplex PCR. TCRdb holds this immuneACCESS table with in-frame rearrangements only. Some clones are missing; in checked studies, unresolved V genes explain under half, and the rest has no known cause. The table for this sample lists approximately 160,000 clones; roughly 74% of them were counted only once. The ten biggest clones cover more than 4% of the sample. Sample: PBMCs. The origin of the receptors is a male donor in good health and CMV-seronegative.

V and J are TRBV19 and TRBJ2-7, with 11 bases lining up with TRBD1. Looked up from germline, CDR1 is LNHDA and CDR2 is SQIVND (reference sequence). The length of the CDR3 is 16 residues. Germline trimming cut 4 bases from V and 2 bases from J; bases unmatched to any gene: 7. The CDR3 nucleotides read TGTGCCAGTAGTAATTCAAGGGGACAGGGGGCCTACGAGCAGTACTTC. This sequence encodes CASSNSRGQGAYEQYF.

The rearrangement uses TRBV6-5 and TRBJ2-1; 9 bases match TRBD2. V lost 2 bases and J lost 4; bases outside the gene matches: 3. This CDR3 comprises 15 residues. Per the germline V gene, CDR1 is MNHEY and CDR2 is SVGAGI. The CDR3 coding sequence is TGTGCCAGCAGTTACGGCGGGGGGGCGTACAATGAGCAGTTCTTC. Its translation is CASSYGGGAYNEQFF.

CDR3: CASSEWTGNYGYTF. The CDR3 DNA follows: TGTGCCAGCAGTGAGTGGACAGGCAACTATGGCTACACCTTC. The chain has TRBV6-1 and TRBJ1-2, with 7 bases that match TRBD1. J gave up 2 bases and V 3 bases, and 3 bases lay outside the gene matches. From germline, CDR1 is MNHNS and CDR2 SASEGT. The CDR3 consists of 14 residues.

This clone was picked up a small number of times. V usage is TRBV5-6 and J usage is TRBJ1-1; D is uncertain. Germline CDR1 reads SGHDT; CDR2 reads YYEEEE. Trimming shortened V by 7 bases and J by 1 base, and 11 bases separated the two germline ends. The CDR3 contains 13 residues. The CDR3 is CASRGSRNTEAFF. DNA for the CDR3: TGTGCCAGCCGTGGGAGTCGGAACACTGAAGCTTTCTTT.

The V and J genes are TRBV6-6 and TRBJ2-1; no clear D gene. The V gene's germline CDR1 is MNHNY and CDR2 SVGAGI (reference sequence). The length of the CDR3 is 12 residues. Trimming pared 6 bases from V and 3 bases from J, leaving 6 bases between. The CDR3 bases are TGTGCCAGCAGCCCCCACTACAATGAGCAGTTCTTC. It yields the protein CASSPHYNEQFF.

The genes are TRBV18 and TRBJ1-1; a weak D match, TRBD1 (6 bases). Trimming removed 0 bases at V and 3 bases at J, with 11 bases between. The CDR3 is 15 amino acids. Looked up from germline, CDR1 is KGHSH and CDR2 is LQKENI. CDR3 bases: TGTGCCAGCTCACCACCAACAGGGCGGGACACTGAAGCTTTCTTT. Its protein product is CASSPPTGRDTEAFF.

CDR3 in DNA: TGTGCCAGCAGCTTTGACAGGGACTTGACAGATACGCAGTATTTT. This sequence encodes CASSFDRDLTDTQYF. V and J are TRBV7-2 and TRBJ2-3, with a possible D match to TRBD1 (7 bases). Germline V CDR1 and CDR2: SGHTA, FQGNSA. CDR3 length equals 15 residues. V was trimmed by 3 bases and J by 3 bases, leaving 13 bases between them.

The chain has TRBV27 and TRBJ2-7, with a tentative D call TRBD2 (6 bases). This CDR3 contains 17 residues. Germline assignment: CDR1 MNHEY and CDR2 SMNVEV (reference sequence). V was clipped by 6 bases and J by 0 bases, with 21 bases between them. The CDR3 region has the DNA TGTGCCAGCAGAATAAGAGGCCTAGCGACAAGCTCCTACGAGCAGTACTTC. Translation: CASRIRGLATSSYEQYF.

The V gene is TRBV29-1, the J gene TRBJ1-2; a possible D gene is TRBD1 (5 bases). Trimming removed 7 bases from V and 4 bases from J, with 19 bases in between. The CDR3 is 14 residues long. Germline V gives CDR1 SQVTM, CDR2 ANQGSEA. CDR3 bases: TGCAGCGCCAAGACAGATCAAAACCCCTATGGCTACACCTTC. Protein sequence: CSAKTDQNPYGYTF.

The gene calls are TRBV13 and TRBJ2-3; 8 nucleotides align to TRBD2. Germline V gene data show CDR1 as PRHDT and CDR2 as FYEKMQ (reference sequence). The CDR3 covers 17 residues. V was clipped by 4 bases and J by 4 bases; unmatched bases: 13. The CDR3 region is CASSWDPRGVGADTQYF. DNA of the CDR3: TGTGCCAGCAGCTGGGACCCGCGGGGGGTTGGGGCAGATACGCAGTATTTT.

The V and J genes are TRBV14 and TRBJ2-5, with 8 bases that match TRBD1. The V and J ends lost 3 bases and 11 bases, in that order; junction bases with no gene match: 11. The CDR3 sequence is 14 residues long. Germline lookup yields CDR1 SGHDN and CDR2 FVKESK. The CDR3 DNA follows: TGTGCCAGCAGCCATGCCGGGACAGGTTGGGAGCAGTACTTC. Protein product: CASSHAGTGWEQYF.